This T cell receptor (beta chain) was sequenced in a study of T cells after yellow fever vaccination. TCRdb re-called the 5' RACE reads with MiXCR, one entry per CDR3 protein. The table lists around 310,000 distinct CDR3 sequences, 8% to 10% of them singletons. Regarding this clonotype: A much larger clone sits a single nucleotide away, making a read error possible.

There are 17 residues in the CDR3. Germline V gene data show CDR1 as LGHNA and CDR2 as YSLEER. The V end was cut by 1 base, the J end by 0 bases, with 13 bases between. The TCR was taken from a man between 18 and 35 years old who received the YFV17D yellow fever vaccine. The starting material was PBMCs, obtained on the day of the first yellow fever vaccination. This sequence joins TRBV4-3 and TRBJ1-3; D perhaps matches TRBD1 (6 bases). The CDR3 region is CASSQGLGGSSGNTIYF. The CDR3, as DNA: TGCGCCAGCAGCCAAGGTCTAGGGGGGTCCTCTGGAAACACCATATATTTT.